This T cell receptor beta chain was sequenced for a study of cytomegalovirus exposure and HLA in healthy donors. On the study more broadly: Assignment to the Caucasian-associated ancestry cluster applied to roughly 80% of the approximately 370 genotyped donors.

Study results and caveats: Productive status was seen about 87% or about 30% of the time for most TCR beta V segments in an earlier analysis. Across donors, sequencing depth was assumed by presence/absence analyses to be roughly uniform.

Germline loops: CDR1 MDHEN, CDR2 SYDVKM. The CDR3 is 15 residues long. V was clipped by 1 base and J by 7 bases, with 11 bases between them. PCR used 60 Vbeta primers and 13 Jbeta primers. Sequencing used immunoSEQ multiplex PCR; TCRdb keeps in-frame clones, though not all of them. The sample includes about 130,000 clones, around 77% of them seen just once. This clone was found a few times. Its antigen is currently unknown. This chain links TRBV28 with TRBJ1-6; tentatively, D is TRBD1 (5 bases). Specimen: PBMCs. This TCR derives from a man in his fifties or sixties in good health and CMV-seronegative. The CDR3 DNA is TGTGCCAGCAGTTTATTCAGGGTAGTGAATTCACCCCTCCACTTT. Its translation: CASSLFRVVNSPLHF.